A selection of T cell receptor beta chains follows, all from one sample in a study of molecular identifiers for immune sequencing clone quantification. TCRdb passed the PCR reads through MiXCR, listing each CDR3 protein once. The data hold hundreds of thousands of distinct CDR3 sequences, with 15% to 20% observed a single time. Sample: naive CD8+ T cells from blood, with Jurkat cell RNA spiked in. These receptors were obtained from a human donor in good health. Some libraries in this study had Jurkat cell RNA spiked in. Each CDR3 is given without its conserved first and last residue.

v_gene	j_gene	CDR3aa
TRBV12-5	TRBJ2-1	ASGLDPGLALVEQF
TRBV4-3	TRBJ1-1	ASSWLDTASHMNTEAF
TRBV6-5	TRBJ2-1	ASSYYSSYNEQF
TRBV7-9	TRBJ1-1	ASSLDVGRNTEAF
TRBV24-1	TRBJ1-5	ATSDWRGNQPQH
TRBV18	TRBJ1-1	ASSPPGTENTEAF
TRBV5-6	TRBJ2-3	ASAFYLGDTQY
TRBV19	TRBJ1-5	ASSMGGVQPRH
TRBV7-9	TRBJ2-7	ASSLRGGVSSYEQY
TRBV28	TRBJ1-5	ASKRGRSGEPQH
TRBV20-1	TRBJ2-7	SASGRAERSSYEQY
TRBV6-5	TRBJ2-7	AGSTNIQLYEQY
TRBV6-5	TRBJ2-5	ASSYAGGRETQY
TRBV19	TRBJ1-1	ASSINLGITEAF
TRBV2	TRBJ1-1	ASSEVYRGTEAF
TRBV27	TRBJ1-1	ASSFGSNTEAF
TRBV5-6	TRBJ1-1	ASGFGQTNTEAF
TRBV4-2	TRBJ1-2	ASSQFFEGLDGYT
TRBV20-1	TRBJ2-7	SARDSLAGSYEQY
TRBV7-6	TRBJ2-1	ASSLLGGGGHNEQF
TRBV7-9	TRBJ2-2	ASSPPTSGSLGELF
TRBV20-1	TRBJ2-7	SASREGLSYEQY
TRBV15	TRBJ2-3	ATSRVRFDTQY
TRBV9	TRBJ2-1	ASSPRENEQF
TRBV5-1	TRBJ2-3	ASSPTFLDRTDTQY
TRBV29-1	TRBJ1-2	SVEEGTGYNYGYT
TRBV9	TRBJ2-7	ASSVGGSYEQN
TRBV12-3/TRBV12-4	TRBJ1-5	ASTSTGTPGQPQH
TRBV5-4	TRBJ1-2	ASSPALGGYGYT
TRBV5-8	TRBJ2-3	ASSPLAGGHTDTQY
TRBV7-6	TRBJ2-7	ASSLARGIGIYEQY
TRBV19	TRBJ1-2	ASSYIPLGYGYT
TRBV14	TRBJ2-7	ASSQVQGGSYEQY
TRBV28	TRBJ1-5	ASSLEGRPINQPQH
TRBV4-3	TRBJ1-2	ASSQEAVFYGYT
TRBV30	TRBJ2-7	AWSASSSYEQY
TRBV19	TRBJ2-4	AGSGVVLAKNIQY
TRBV7-9	TRBJ2-5	ATSETAGGQETQY
TRBV20-1	TRBJ2-1	SAPSLAEVYNEQF
TRBV7-9	TRBJ1-3	ASRGTGGDSGNTIY
TRBV29-1	TRBJ2-5	SAEGPRGAQY
TRBV27	TRBJ2-3	ASSPASGGQDTQY
TRBV12-3/TRBV12-4	TRBJ1-5	ASKHRGRDQPQH
TRBV19	TRBJ1-5	ASRDLIGTGFYNQPQH
TRBV7-2	TRBJ2-7	ASSLHEHTDFYEQY
TRBV29-1	TRBJ2-7	SVETGGSYEQY
TRBV29-1	TRBJ2-1	SVVGLGFNEQF
TRBV4-3	TRBJ2-7	ASSQEAGGSYGQY
TRBV7-2	TRBJ1-1	ASSLDGAGTEAF
TRBV4-1	TRBJ1-6	ASSQEGSGTGNSPLH
TRBV29-1	TRBJ2-1	SAFFDPTYNEQF
TRBV5-1	TRBJ2-7	ASSWATGATYEQY
TRBV19	TRBJ2-2	ASTQKEIRKSAGELF
TRBV7-9	TRBJ2-7	ASSRQGSYEQY
TRBV18	TRBJ1-3	ASSEGPGNTIY